This TCR beta chain was retrieved from a study of T cell responses to AZD1222 COVID-19 vaccine. Study results and limitations: Regions left unmutated in variants are reportedly the target of nearly half of spike-specific TCRs. Spike as a whole was targeted by vaccine-associated CD4 TCRs, dominant at 160-218 and 743-854. Increases in Spike-specific TCR breadth and depth were seen after two AZD1222 doses. In all cases, repertoires were sampled only after the peak T cell response.

On this clone itself: The antigen is not known.

Generated by immunoSEQ multiplex PCR, the TCRdb table keeps only in-frame clones and is missing some. The sample gives 130,000 to 150,000 clones, under 95% of which show up once; roughly 3.1% is in the top ten. This TCR came from an adult in good health. The source was peripheral blood, collected on day 0 of AZD1222 vaccination.

As DNA, the CDR3 is TGTGCCAGCAGCTTGACTAGCGGAAACTACGAGCAGTACTTC. This codes for CASSLTSGNYEQYF. The chain links TRBV5-4 to TRBJ2-7; TRBD2 aligns across 8 bases. V lost 1 base, J lost 3 bases, and 3 bases stayed unmatched. Germline assignment: CDR1 SGHNT and CDR2 YYREEE (reference sequence). The CDR3 contains 14 residues.